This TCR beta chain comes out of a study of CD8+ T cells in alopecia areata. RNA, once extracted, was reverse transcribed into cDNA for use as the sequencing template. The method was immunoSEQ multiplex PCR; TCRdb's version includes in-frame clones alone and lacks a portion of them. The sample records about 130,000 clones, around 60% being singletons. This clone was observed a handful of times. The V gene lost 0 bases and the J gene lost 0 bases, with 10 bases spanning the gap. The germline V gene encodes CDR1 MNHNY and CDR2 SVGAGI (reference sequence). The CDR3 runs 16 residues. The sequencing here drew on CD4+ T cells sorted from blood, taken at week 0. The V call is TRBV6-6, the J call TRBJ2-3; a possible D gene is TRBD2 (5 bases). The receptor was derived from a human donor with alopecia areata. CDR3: CASSYSVSDSTDTQYF. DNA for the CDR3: TGTGCCAGCAGTTACTCTGTTAGCGACAGCACAGATACGCAGTATTTT.